Listed below are T cell receptor beta chains from one sample, sequenced in a study of beta chain features in type 1 diabetes. The assay was immunoSEQ multiplex PCR, and TCRdb's table has in-frame clones only and misses some. The sample lists under 500,000 clones, 30% occurring once. Sequencing was done on a sample of naive CD4+ T cells from blood. These receptors were collected from a man aged 18 to 29 in good health. Both conserved end residues are part of each CDR3. Fields, in order: V gene, J gene, clone size, D gene, CDR3 protein, CDR3 DNA. D genes are given only for firm matches. Size values are once, few and many counts, or a class for expanded clones, and some rows have none.

V gene: TRBV4-3
J gene: TRBJ2-1
clone size: -
D gene: -
CDR3 protein: CASSQAGVDYNEQFF
CDR3 DNA: TGCGCCAGCAGCCAAGCTGGGGTGGACTACAATGAGCAGTTCTTC

V gene: TRBV7-8
J gene: TRBJ2-1
clone size: few
D gene: -
CDR3 protein: CASSLQTSSYNEQFF
CDR3 DNA: TGTGCCAGCAGCTTACAGACGAGCTCCTACAATGAGCAGTTCTTC

V gene: TRBV15
J gene: TRBJ2-2
clone size: once
D gene: -
CDR3 protein: CATSRDTVTGELFF
CDR3 DNA: TGTGCCACCAGCAGAGATACGGTCACCGGGGAGCTGTTTTTT

V gene: TRBV7-7
J gene: TRBJ2-2
clone size: -
D gene: -
CDR3 protein: CASSLVRDANTGELFF
CDR3 DNA: TGTGCTAGCAGCTTAGTGAGGGACGCGAACACCGGGGAGCTGTTTTTT

V gene: TRBV9
J gene: TRBJ1-2
clone size: -
D gene: -
CDR3 protein: CASSVTPTGSTYGYTF
CDR3 DNA: TGTGCCAGCAGCGTAACCCCGACCGGCAGCACCTATGGCTACACCTTC

V gene: TRBV9
J gene: TRBJ2-3
clone size: few
D gene: -
CDR3 protein: CASSVQDQDTQYF
CDR3 DNA: TGTGCCAGCAGCGTACAGGACCAGGATACGCAGTATTTT

V gene: TRBV9
J gene: TRBJ2-2
clone size: -
D gene: -
CDR3 protein: CASADRRNTGELFF
CDR3 DNA: TGTGCCAGCGCCGACAGGCGTAACACCGGGGAGCTGTTTTTT

V gene: TRBV4-2
J gene: TRBJ2-1
clone size: -
D gene: -
CDR3 protein: CASSQVPADNEQFF
CDR3 DNA: TGTGCCAGCAGCCAAGTACCTGCGGACAATGAGCAGTTCTTC

V gene: TRBV30
J gene: TRBJ2-5
clone size: few
D gene: TRBD1
CDR3 protein: CAWATGGGKTQYF
CDR3 DNA: TGTGCCTGGGCGACAGGGGGCGGGAAGACCCAGTACTTC

V gene: TRBV29-1
J gene: TRBJ1-3
clone size: few
D gene: TRBD1
CDR3 protein: CSAKQGAGNTIYF
CDR3 DNA: TGCAGCGCTAAACAGGGGGCTGGAAACACCATATATTTT

V gene: TRBV30
J gene: TRBJ1-1
clone size: few
D gene: -
CDR3 protein: CAWSDVLTEAFF
CDR3 DNA: TGTGCCTGGAGTGATGTATTAACTGAAGCTTTCTTT

V gene: TRBV15
J gene: TRBJ1-4
clone size: -
D gene: -
CDR3 protein: CATSREAGGLGKLFF
CDR3 DNA: TGTGCCACCAGCAGAGAGGCTGGGGGATTGGGAAAACTGTTTTTT

V gene: TRBV30
J gene: TRBJ2-7
clone size: -
D gene: TRBD1
CDR3 protein: CAWRWGQGVSYEQYF
CDR3 DNA: TGTGCCTGGAGATGGGGACAGGGAGTTTCCTACGAGCAGTACTTC

V gene: TRBV9
J gene: TRBJ2-4
clone size: few
D gene: -
CDR3 protein: CASSVGVRVAGGDIQYF
CDR3 DNA: TGTGCCAGCAGCGTAGGTGTCAGGGTGGCAGGCGGGGACATTCAGTACTTC

V gene: TRBV2
J gene: TRBJ2-1
clone size: few
D gene: -
CDR3 protein: CASRDEAGYNEQFF
CDR3 DNA: TGTGCCAGCAGAGATGAAGCAGGGTACAATGAGCAGTTCTTC

V gene: TRBV2
J gene: TRBJ2-5
clone size: few
D gene: -
CDR3 protein: CASSADGGRETQYF
CDR3 DNA: TGTGCCAGCAGTGCCGACGGGGGCAGGGAGACCCAGTACTTC

V gene: TRBV30
J gene: TRBJ2-1
clone size: -
D gene: -
CDR3 protein: CAWSAGTFPYNEQFF
CDR3 DNA: TGTGCCTGGAGTGCCGGGACTTTCCCATACAATGAGCAGTTCTTC

V gene: TRBV29-1
J gene: TRBJ2-3
clone size: few
D gene: -
CDR3 protein: CSVERITNPPQYF
CDR3 DNA: TGCAGCGTTGAAAGGATCACCAATCCACCGCAGTATTTT

V gene: TRBV18
J gene: TRBJ2-4
clone size: -
D gene: -
CDR3 protein: CASSPRETGNIQYF
CDR3 DNA: TGTGCCAGCTCACCTCGGGAGACAGGAAACATTCAGTACTTC

V gene: TRBV5-4
J gene: TRBJ2-5
clone size: few
D gene: TRBD2
CDR3 protein: CASNEAGAETQYF
CDR3 DNA: TGTGCCAGCAACGAGGCGGGAGCAGAGACCCAGTACTTC

V gene: TRBV15
J gene: TRBJ2-2
clone size: once
D gene: -
CDR3 protein: CATSRDLTGELFF
CDR3 DNA: TGTGCCACCAGCAGAGATTTAACCGGGGAGCTGTTTTTT

V gene: TRBV19
J gene: TRBJ2-1
clone size: few
D gene: -
CDR3 protein: CASSIVGSAGWNNEQFF
CDR3 DNA: TGTGCCAGTAGTATAGTAGGGAGTGCGGGCTGGAACAATGAGCAGTTCTTC

V gene: TRBV19
J gene: TRBJ2-7
clone size: -
D gene: -
CDR3 protein: CASSAGPYEQYF
CDR3 DNA: TGTGCCAGTAGTGCCGGACCGTACGAGCAGTACTTC

V gene: TRBV29-1
J gene: TRBJ2-7
clone size: few
D gene: TRBD1
CDR3 protein: CSVRNRGSPYEQYF
CDR3 DNA: TGCAGCGTTAGAAACAGGGGATCACCCTACGAGCAGTACTTC

V gene: TRBV30
J gene: TRBJ1-4
clone size: -
D gene: TRBD1
CDR3 protein: CAWSTGQTHNEKLFF
CDR3 DNA: TGTGCCTGGAGTACGGGACAGACTCATAATGAAAAACTGTTTTTT

V gene: TRBV18
J gene: TRBJ2-3
clone size: -
D gene: TRBD1
CDR3 protein: CASSPRTGVGTDTQYF
CDR3 DNA: TGTGCCAGCTCACCACGGACAGGGGTGGGCACAGATACGCAGTATTTT

V gene: TRBV29-1
J gene: TRBJ2-5
clone size: -
D gene: -
CDR3 protein: CSVGQRGAETQYF
CDR3 DNA: TGCAGCGTCGGACAGCGGGGCGCGGAGACCCAGTACTTC

V gene: TRBV30
J gene: TRBJ2-7
clone size: -
D gene: -
CDR3 protein: CAWSNSGGVYEQYF
CDR3 DNA: TGTGCCTGGAGCAACTCAGGAGGGGTATACGAGCAGTACTTC

V gene: TRBV7-2
J gene: TRBJ2-1
clone size: -
D gene: -
CDR3 protein: CASSAAANTYNEQFF
CDR3 DNA: TGTGCCAGCAGCGCCGCGGCGAACACCTACAATGAGCAGTTCTTC

V gene: TRBV4-2
J gene: TRBJ2-1
clone size: few
D gene: -
CDR3 protein: CASSQLGASGGDYNEQFF
CDR3 DNA: TGTGCCAGCAGCCAACTCGGGGCCAGCGGAGGCGACTACAATGAGCAGTTCTTC

V gene: TRBV29-1
J gene: TRBJ2-2
clone size: few
D gene: TRBD1
CDR3 protein: CSVGAGGNTGELFF
CDR3 DNA: TGCAGCGTCGGGGCAGGGGGCAACACCGGGGAGCTGTTTTTT

V gene: TRBV2
J gene: TRBJ1-5
clone size: -
D gene: -
CDR3 protein: CASRGQSQPQHF
CDR3 DNA: TGTGCCAGCAGAGGACAGTCGCAGCCCCAGCATTTT

V gene: TRBV5-4
J gene: TRBJ2-5
clone size: -
D gene: -
CDR3 protein: CASSKGGNGETQYF
CDR3 DNA: TGTGCCAGCTCGAAAGGTGGGAACGGAGAGACCCAGTACTTC

V gene: TRBV4-1
J gene: TRBJ1-5
clone size: few
D gene: -
CDR3 protein: CASSHSPGTLGNQPQHF
CDR3 DNA: TGCGCCAGCAGCCACTCACCAGGGACACTAGGAAATCAGCCCCAGCATTTT

V gene: TRBV30
J gene: TRBJ2-5
clone size: -
D gene: TRBD1
CDR3 protein: CAWRRGQGVGTQYF
CDR3 DNA: TGTGCCTGGAGGAGGGGGCAGGGGGTAGGGACCCAGTACTTC

V gene: TRBV4-2
J gene: TRBJ1-5
clone size: few
D gene: TRBD1
CDR3 protein: CASSQEYDRVGQPQHF
CDR3 DNA: TGTGCCAGCAGCCAGGAATACGACAGGGTCGGGCAGCCCCAGCATTTT

V gene: TRBV28
J gene: TRBJ2-4
clone size: few
D gene: TRBD2
CDR3 protein: CATRPGGLRNIQYF
CDR3 DNA: TGTGCCACTCGGCCGGGGGGGCTGAGAAACATTCAGTACTTC

V gene: TRBV28
J gene: TRBJ2-2
clone size: -
D gene: -
CDR3 protein: CAIRDTANTGELFF
CDR3 DNA: TGTGCCATTCGGGACACTGCGAACACCGGGGAGCTGTTTTTT

V gene: TRBV7-2
J gene: TRBJ2-3
clone size: -
D gene: TRBD2
CDR3 protein: CASSLGLAGGRTDTQYF
CDR3 DNA: TGTGCCAGCAGCCTGGGACTAGCGGGAGGGCGAACAGATACGCAGTATTTT

V gene: TRBV6-1
J gene: TRBJ2-5
clone size: -
D gene: -
CDR3 protein: CASRADPGRQETQYF
CDR3 DNA: TGTGCCAGCAGGGCGGACCCTGGGCGTCAAGAGACCCAGTACTTC

V gene: TRBV10-3
J gene: TRBJ2-5
clone size: -
D gene: -
CDR3 protein: CAITSGVSETQYF
CDR3 DNA: TGTGCCATCACCTCGGGGGTGAGCGAGACCCAGTACTTC

V gene: TRBV27
J gene: TRBJ2-5
clone size: -
D gene: -
CDR3 protein: CASSLLGLQETQYF
CDR3 DNA: TGTGCCAGCAGTTTGTTGGGGCTACAAGAGACCCAGTACTTC

V gene: TRBV10-3
J gene: TRBJ1-1
clone size: few
D gene: -
CDR3 protein: CAISESGGNTEAFF
CDR3 DNA: TGTGCCATCAGTGAGTCGGGGGGGAACACTGAAGCTTTCTTT

V gene: TRBV14
J gene: TRBJ1-4
clone size: few
D gene: -
CDR3 protein: CASSQWIGEKLFF
CDR3 DNA: TGTGCCAGCAGCCAATGGATCGGGGAAAAACTGTTTTTT

V gene: TRBV2
J gene: TRBJ1-2
clone size: -
D gene: TRBD1
CDR3 protein: CASSTGAGYTF
CDR3 DNA: TGTGCCAGCAGTACAGGGGCTGGCTACACCTTC

V gene: TRBV11-1
J gene: TRBJ2-1
clone size: few
D gene: -
CDR3 protein: CASSLISNEQFF
CDR3 DNA: TGTGCCAGCAGCCTAATTAGCAATGAGCAGTTCTTC

V gene: TRBV5-6
J gene: TRBJ2-5
clone size: -
D gene: -
CDR3 protein: CASSLVGQETQYF
CDR3 DNA: TGTGCCAGCAGCTTGGTCGGCCAAGAGACCCAGTACTTC

V gene: TRBV10-3
J gene: TRBJ2-7
clone size: -
D gene: -
CDR3 protein: CAISEDVYEQYF
CDR3 DNA: TGTGCCATCAGCGAGGACGTCTACGAGCAGTACTTC

V gene: TRBV10-3
J gene: TRBJ2-3
clone size: -
D gene: -
CDR3 protein: CAIGAVTDTQYF
CDR3 DNA: TGTGCCATCGGAGCGGTCACAGATACGCAGTATTTT

V gene: TRBV5-1
J gene: TRBJ2-1
clone size: -
D gene: TRBD2
CDR3 protein: CASSSYGLAGGWEQFF
CDR3 DNA: TGCGCCAGCAGCTCCTATGGACTAGCGGGAGGCTGGGAGCAGTTCTTC

V gene: TRBV5-1
J gene: TRBJ2-1
clone size: few
D gene: TRBD1
CDR3 protein: CASSLAPEPGQGQFF
CDR3 DNA: TGCGCCAGCAGCTTGGCGCCCGAGCCTGGACAGGGGCAGTTCTTC

V gene: TRBV10-3
J gene: TRBJ2-1
clone size: -
D gene: TRBD2
CDR3 protein: CAIASYSGREQFF
CDR3 DNA: TGTGCCATCGCCTCCTATAGCGGGAGGGAGCAGTTCTTC

V gene: TRBV10-3
J gene: TRBJ2-3
clone size: -
D gene: TRBD2
CDR3 protein: CAIRTSGITDTQYF
CDR3 DNA: TGTGCCATCCGGACTAGCGGGATCACAGATACGCAGTATTTT

V gene: TRBV5-1
J gene: TRBJ2-5
clone size: -
D gene: -
CDR3 protein: CASSLAQVQETQYF
CDR3 DNA: TGCGCCAGCAGCTTGGCCCAAGTACAAGAGACCCAGTACTTC

V gene: TRBV18
J gene: TRBJ1-1
clone size: -
D gene: -
CDR3 protein: CASSPVGFEAFF
CDR3 DNA: TGTGCCAGCTCACCGGTGGGCTTCGAAGCTTTCTTT

V gene: TRBV19
J gene: TRBJ2-1
clone size: few
D gene: -
CDR3 protein: CASSVRGGSYNEQFF
CDR3 DNA: TGTGCCAGTAGTGTAAGGGGAGGCTCCTACAATGAGCAGTTCTTC

V gene: TRBV14
J gene: TRBJ1-1
clone size: -
D gene: -
CDR3 protein: CASSHRARRNTEAFF
CDR3 DNA: TGTGCCAGCAGCCACAGGGCCAGGCGGAACACTGAAGCTTTCTTT